The 9 T cell receptor beta chains given below trace back to one sample, sequenced in a study of cytomegalovirus exposure and HLA in healthy donors. Generated by immunoSEQ multiplex PCR, the TCRdb table keeps only in-frame clones and is missing some. The data contain about 200,000 clones, about three quarters of them singletons. Material for sequencing was PBMCs. Every receptor here comes from a woman under 40 in good health and CMV-seronegative.

This chain joins TRBV7-3 and TRBJ2-1, with 8 bases matching TRBD1. The V and J ends lost 4 bases and 7 bases, in that order; junction bases with no gene match: 6. This CDR3 has 14 amino acids. Germline CDR1 reads SGHTA; CDR2 reads FQGTGA. The CDR3 protein is CASSSGTGWNEQFF. CDR3 sequence (DNA): TGTGCCAGCAGCTCCGGGACAGGCTGGAATGAGCAGTTCTTC.

V is TRBV10-3 and J is TRBJ2-1; D is possibly TRBD1 (6 bases). Per germline, CDR1 ENHRY and CDR2 SYGVKD. There are 13 residues in the CDR3. With 6 bases removed from V and 6 bases from J, the gap between germline ends came to 12 bases. The CDR3 nucleotides are TGTGCCATCAGCCACGGGACACTCAATGAGCAGTTCTTC. Translated, it gives CAISHGTLNEQFF.

The rearrangement links TRBV5-1 to TRBJ1-1, with D unresolved. Looked up from germline, CDR1 is SGHRS and CDR2 is YFSETQ. The CDR3 has 13 residues. Trimming stripped 5 bases from V and 6 bases from J, with 14 bases between. The CDR3 reads CASSPRFPPEAFF. As DNA, the CDR3 is TGCGCCAGCAGTCCTAGGTTCCCTCCTGAAGCTTTCTTT.

This chain joins TRBV10-3 and TRBJ2-7, with a weak D call TRBD2 (5 bases). The CDR3 length is 13 residues. V was clipped by 9 bases and J by 2 bases, with 14 bases between them. The germline V gene has CDR1 ENHRY and CDR2 SYGVKD. The CDR3 nucleotides read TGTGCCATTTCCGCCGGGGAGACCTACGAGCAGTACTTC. This translates into CAISAGETYEQYF.

The chain is built from TRBV4-1 and TRBJ2-7; 7 bases are a match to TRBD2. J gave up 0 bases and V 10 bases, and 12 bases lay outside the gene matches. The germline V gene encodes CDR1 MGHRA and CDR2 YSYEKL. The CDR3 spans 15 residues. CDR3 nucleotide sequence: TGCGCCACAAACTTTCGGCGGGGGTTCTCCTACGAGCAGTACTTC. Its protein is CATNFRRGFSYEQYF.

This clone has only a few counts. The chain joins TRBV25-1 to TRBJ2-7; D possibly corresponds to TRBD2 (6 bases). Germline CDR1 is MGHDK and CDR2 is SYGVNS. V was clipped by 6 bases and J by 4 bases, with 10 bases between them. The CDR3 has 12 residues. The CDR3 spells CASRDYRYEQYF. The CDR3 DNA sequence: TGTGCCAGCAGGGACTATCGGTACGAGCAGTACTTC.

The J gene is TRBJ2-1, the V gene TRBV30; D possibly corresponds to TRBD1 (6 bases). The CDR3 consists of 13 residues. Looked up from germline, CDR1 is GTSNPN and CDR2 is SVGIG (reference sequence). The V end was cut by 5 bases, the J end by 1 base, with 9 bases between. This CDR3 is CAWDRLSYNEQFF. DNA of the CDR3: TGTGCCTGGGACAGGTTGTCCTACAATGAGCAGTTCTTC.

CDR3 nucleotide sequence: TGTGCCAGCAGTTTATCACCGTCTACAGGGTTCAAAAACATTCAGTACTTC. It encodes CASSLSPSTGFKNIQYF. This chain uses TRBV27 with TRBJ2-4; weak D call: TRBD1 (6 bases). This CDR3 is built from 17 residues. Trimming cost V 0 bases and J 3 bases, with 15 bases left between them. Germline V gene sequence: CDR1 MNHEY, CDR2 SMNVEV (reference sequence).

The chain employs TRBV10-1 and TRBJ2-1; D might be TRBD2 (6 bases). The germline CDR1 and CDR2 sequences are WNHNN and SYGVQD (reference sequence). This CDR3 is built from 14 residues. V was shortened by 5 bases and J by 7 bases, with 15 bases between the two germline ends. CDR3 protein: CASSSPGTLNEQFF. The CDR3 nucleotides are TGCGCCAGCAGTAGCCCCGGGACTTTGAATGAGCAGTTCTTC.